What follows is one T cell receptor beta chain and its context. CDR1 and CDR2 from the germline V gene are SGHTA and FQGNSA. The V and J ends lost 1 base and 5 bases respectively, with 12 bases between them. CDR3 size: 14 residues. These data are taken from a study of control samples from healthy donors and cancer patients. This table comes from immunoSEQ multiplex PCR, and its TCRdb copy is limited to in-frame clones, with some not included. The sample contains 200,000 to 250,000 clones, around 94% of which appear only once. The sequencing sample was made of blood. The V and J genes are TRBV7-2 and TRBJ2-7; D might be TRBD1 (5 bases). The sequence came from a man aged 45-65 years in good health. The CDR3 loop is CASSLEAGYNEQYF. CDR3 sequence (DNA): TGTGCCAGCAGCTTAGAGGCAGGGTATAACGAGCAGTACTTC. The whole variable domain, filled in from reference TRBV7-2 and TRBJ2-7, reads GAGVSQSPSNKVTEKGKDVELRCDPISGHTALYWYRQSLGQGLEFLIYFQGNSAPDKSGLPSDRFSAERTGGSVSTLTIQRTQQEDSAVYLCASSLEAGYNEQYFGPGTRLTVT.